This T cell receptor (beta chain) stems from a study of regulatory T cells in long-lasting Graves disease. To make TCR beta libraries, researchers used iRepertoire HTBI primers and Arm-PCR of CDR3 regions. In the authors' workflow: The study identified 50 to 70 TRBV and 13 to 15 TRBJ segments across samples. TCRdb processed the multiplex PCR reads anew with MiXCR; each CDR3 protein has one entry. The V and J calls reflect TCRdb's pipeline rather than the authors' work. The sample has fewer than 400,000 distinct CDR3 sequences, roughly 21% seen once. The V and J ends lost 0 bases and 4 bases respectively, with 13 bases between them. Germline CDR1 reads ENHRY; CDR2 reads SYGVKD. The CDR3 totals 16 residues. Time point defined: persistent/refractory GD, antithyroid drugs over 5 years with positive TRAb. Extracted PBMC RNA gave rise to the TCR library.

This TCR derives from a female donor with Graves disease. The chain recombines TRBV10-3 with TRBJ2-1, with D possibly being TRBD1 (6 bases). The sequenced sample was peripheral blood mononuclear cells (PBMCs), obtained when the disease was refractory, from a patient treated with antithyroid drugs. The CDR3, as DNA: TGTGCCATCAGTGAGTCTTGGCAGGGGCAGTACAATGAGCAGTTCTTC. This translates into CAISESWQGQYNEQFF.